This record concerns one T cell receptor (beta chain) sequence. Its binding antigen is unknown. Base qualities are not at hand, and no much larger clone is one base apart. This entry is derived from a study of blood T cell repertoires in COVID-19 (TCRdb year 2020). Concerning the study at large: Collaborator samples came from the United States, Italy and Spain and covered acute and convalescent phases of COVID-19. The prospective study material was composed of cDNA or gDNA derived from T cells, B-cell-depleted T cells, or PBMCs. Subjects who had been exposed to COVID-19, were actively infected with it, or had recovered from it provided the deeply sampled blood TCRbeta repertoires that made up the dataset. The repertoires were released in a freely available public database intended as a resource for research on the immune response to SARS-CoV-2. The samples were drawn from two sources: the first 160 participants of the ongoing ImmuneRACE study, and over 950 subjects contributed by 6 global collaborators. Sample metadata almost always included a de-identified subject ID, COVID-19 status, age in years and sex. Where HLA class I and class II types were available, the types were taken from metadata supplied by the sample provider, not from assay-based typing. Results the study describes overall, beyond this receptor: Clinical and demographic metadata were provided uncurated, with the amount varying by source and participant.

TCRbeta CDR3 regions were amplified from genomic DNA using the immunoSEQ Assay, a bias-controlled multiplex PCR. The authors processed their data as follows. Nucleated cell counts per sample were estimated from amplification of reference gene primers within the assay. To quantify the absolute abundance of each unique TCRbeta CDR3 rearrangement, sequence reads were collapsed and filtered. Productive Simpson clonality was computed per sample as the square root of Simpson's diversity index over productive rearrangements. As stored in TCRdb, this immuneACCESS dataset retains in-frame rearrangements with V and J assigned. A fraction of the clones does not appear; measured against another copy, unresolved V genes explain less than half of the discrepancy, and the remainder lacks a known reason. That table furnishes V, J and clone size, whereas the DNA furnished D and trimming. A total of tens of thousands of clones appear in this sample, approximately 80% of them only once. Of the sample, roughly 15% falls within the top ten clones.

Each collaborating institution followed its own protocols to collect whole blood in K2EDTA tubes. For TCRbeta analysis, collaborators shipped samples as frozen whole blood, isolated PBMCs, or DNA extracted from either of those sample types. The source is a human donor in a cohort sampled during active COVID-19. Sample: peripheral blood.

The sequenced DNA: TGCAGTGCTAGAGTCGTAGATACGCAGTATTTT. Its protein is CSARVVDTQYF. The chain is made from TRBV20-1 and TRBJ2-3; the D segment cannot be called with confidence. CDR1 is given as DFQATT and CDR2 as SNEGSKA, both from the germline V gene (reference sequence). At the junction V is shortened by 1 base and J by 5 bases, with 4 bases in between. Its CDR3 holds 11 amino acids, cysteine through phenylalanine. Left in the record is the CDR3 DNA by itself, 33 bases read in frame from the first base.